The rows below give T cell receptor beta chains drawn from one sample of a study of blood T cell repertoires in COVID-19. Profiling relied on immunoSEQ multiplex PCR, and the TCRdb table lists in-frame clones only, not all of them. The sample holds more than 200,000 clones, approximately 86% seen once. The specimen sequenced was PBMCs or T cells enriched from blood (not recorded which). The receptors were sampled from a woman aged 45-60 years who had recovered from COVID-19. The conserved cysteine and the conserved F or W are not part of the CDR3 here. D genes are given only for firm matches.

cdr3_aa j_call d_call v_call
ASRSEGLTGELF TRBJ2-2 - TRBV2
ATSRDRGTDTQY TRBJ2-3 - TRBV15
ASSSRGYYEQY TRBJ2-7 - TRBV6-6
ASSLVSTTSGANVLT TRBJ2-6 - TRBV5-1
ASSRTGSPYGYT TRBJ1-2 TRBD1 TRBV6-5
ASRPGLWGPGQY TRBJ2-7 - TRBV2
ASSLGPSRFVAGYT TRBJ1-2 - TRBV5-1
ASSPPSLSVYNEQF TRBJ2-1 - TRBV27
ASSPTPGGTGNEKLF TRBJ1-4 - TRBV18
ASSFLRDRVNTRGYT TRBJ1-2 TRBD1 TRBV28
ASSFIGGEADTQY TRBJ2-3 TRBD2 TRBV27
ASSQVSRGTNEKLF TRBJ1-4 - TRBV4-2
ASSQVTGVFSPLH TRBJ1-6 TRBD1 TRBV4-3
ATSGTGGIGNTIY TRBJ1-3 TRBD1 TRBV15
ASSVGTQGTRMDEQY TRBJ2-7 - TRBV9
ATSSGLAGTDTQY TRBJ2-3 TRBD2 TRBV15
ASSFRGQVTDTQY TRBJ2-3 TRBD1 TRBV7-2
ASSILAGVTYNEQF TRBJ2-1 TRBD2 TRBV5-1
ASSVVSSGRLGGELF TRBJ2-2 TRBD2 TRBV9
ASSYAGQETQY TRBJ2-5 - TRBV6-6
ASSQEGQLAQMRETQY TRBJ2-5 - TRBV4-2
ASSILAGAYNEQF TRBJ2-1 TRBD2 TRBV11-2
ATNDRDSSGANVLT TRBJ2-6 TRBD1 TRBV19
ATSDSTSGRAVEQF TRBJ2-1 TRBD2 TRBV24-1
ASSIDRGSYEQY TRBJ2-7 - TRBV19
ASTARRAWPQH TRBJ1-5 - TRBV19
AISSRDRGNYGYT TRBJ1-2 TRBD1 TRBV10-3
ASSLASAGTGELF TRBJ2-2 - TRBV11-2
SVVPSGVQETQY TRBJ2-5 TRBD2 TRBV29-1
ASSFRTGGEAAYGYT TRBJ1-2 TRBD1 TRBV27
ASSQGAGGRNGELF TRBJ2-2 TRBD2 TRBV4-1
AWRTSVQETQY TRBJ2-5 TRBD2 TRBV30
ASSSSTGELF TRBJ2-2 - TRBV7-2
ASSSRDRGTEAF TRBJ1-1 TRBD1 TRBV6-2/TRBV6-3
ATSRDSQRGSYEQY TRBJ2-7 TRBD2 TRBV15
AGSDFQMNTEAF TRBJ1-1 - TRBV28
ASSFGQGLGYT TRBJ1-2 TRBD1 TRBV28
ASSLGQGRIGLDNEQF TRBJ2-1 - TRBV11-3
ASSQTSGVGNEQF TRBJ2-1 TRBD2 TRBV3-1/TRBV3-2
ASSSWDRQEQY TRBJ2-7 TRBD1 TRBV7-9
ASSLSDSSGNTIY TRBJ1-3 - TRBV28
ASSAGGVTDTQY TRBJ2-3 - TRBV9
ASSYDRGGRQPQH TRBJ1-5 TRBD1 TRBV5-5
AGTGGYGYT TRBJ1-2 TRBD1 TRBV6-5
ASRRGQGAEKLF TRBJ1-4 TRBD1 TRBV3-1/TRBV3-2
ASSSGPSSNYGYT TRBJ1-2 - TRBV11-2
ASSEMREYNEQF TRBJ2-1 - TRBV10-1
ASSLEGRTAYNEQF TRBJ2-1 - TRBV7-2
ASGLDRGQGVLCYVKSNQPQH TRBJ1-5 TRBD1 TRBV12-5
ASSLSGRAGLTDTQY TRBJ2-3 TRBD2 TRBV5-4
SGGGLNEKLF TRBJ1-4 - TRBV29-1
ASSGLAGGLNEQF TRBJ2-1 TRBD2 TRBV9